The source of this T cell receptor (beta chain) is a study of cytomegalovirus exposure and HLA in healthy donors. Study results and caveats: Testing in vitro showed a few CMV-associated chains specific for CMV antigens.

As for this clone: The antigen remains unidentified. Germline and junction disagree at one end, which may indicate a read error.

60 Vbeta and 13 Jbeta primers were used in PCR. Assay: immunoSEQ multiplex PCR; the TCRdb copy retains only in-frame clones and omits some. In all, the sample yields just over 20,000 clones. CDR3 size: 16 residues. Germline V CDR1 and CDR2: KGHSH, LQKENI. Source material: PBMCs. The origin of this receptor is a man in his sixties in good health and CMV-seropositive. V and J are TRBV18 and TRBJ2-3, with 10 nucleotides matching TRBD2. The CDR3 coding sequence is TGTGCCAGCGCACCATACAGAGCGGGAGGGGCGGATACGCAGTATTTT. Its translation: CASAPYRAGGADTQYF.